The next 28 T cell receptor beta chains were all read from a single sample in a study of read filtering for tumor transcriptome and immune sequencing. This library used around 400 ng RNA and molecular barcoded adaptors spanning alpha/delta and beta/gamma chains. In TCRdb, the reads were re-called with MiXCR into one record per CDR3 protein. The data contain some 20,000 distinct CDR3 sequences, roughly 23% of them singletons. The material sequenced was a population of CD138-negative cells sorted from bone marrow. The receptors come from a donor at least 40 years old with multiple myeloma.

V gene TRBV4-1 combines with J gene TRBJ2-1, with TRBD2 matching over 7 bases. CDR3 length: 17 residues. The V segment lost 0 bases and the J segment 4 bases; nucleotides outside the gene matches: 9. The germline V gene encodes CDR1 MGHRA and CDR2 YSYEKL. DNA of the CDR3: TGCGCCAGCAGCCAAGAGGAGAATGGGCGGGGGTACAATGAGCAGTTCTTC. Protein product: CASSQEENGRGYNEQFF.

This clonotype occurred many times. The chain has TRBV5-4 and TRBJ2-5; tentative D call: TRBD1 (5 bases). With 3 bases removed from V and 5 bases from J, the gap between germline ends came to 17 bases. The CDR3 is made up of 15 amino acids. Germline V lookup: CDR1 SGHNT, CDR2 YYREEE (reference sequence). The CDR3 DNA reads TGTGCCAGCAGCTCCCGTTCATTAAGGGGCGAGACCCAGTACTTC. This codes for CASSSRSLRGETQYF. The whole variable domain, filled in from reference TRBV5-4 and TRBJ2-5, reads ETGVTQSPTHLIKTRGQQVTLRCSSQSGHNTVSWYQQALGQGPQFIFQYYREEENGRGNFPPRFSGLQFPNYSSELNVNALELDDSALYLCASSSRSLRGETQYFGPGTRLLVL.

There are many counts of this clonotype. This chain connects TRBV11-2 to TRBJ1-3; TRBD1 matches at 8 bases. The CDR3 length is 14 residues. V was pared by 5 bases and J by 4 bases, with 4 bases of the junction left unmatched. The germline CDR1 and CDR2 sequences are SGHAT and FQNNGV. Here the CDR3 reads CASSKTGDGNTIYF. Written as DNA, the CDR3 is TGTGCCAGCAGCAAGACAGGGGACGGAAACACCATATATTTT.

This clonotype occurred many times. The chain links TRBV29-1 to TRBJ2-1; TRBD2 is a possible D gene (6 bases). Trimming stripped 0 bases from V and 3 bases from J, with 15 bases between. The CDR3 totals 16 residues. The V gene's germline CDR1 is SQVTM and CDR2 ANQGSEA. CDR3 coding DNA: TGCAGCGTTGAAGATGTTACTAGCAAGTACTACAATGAGCAGTTCTTC. As protein: CSVEDVTSKYYNEQFF.

The V and J genes are TRBV9 and TRBJ2-2; TRBD2 agrees at 9 bases. The germline V gene has CDR1 SGDLS and CDR2 YYNGEE. The J segment lost 6 bases and the V segment lost 4 bases, leaving 10 bases of the junction unmatched. CDR3 size: 16 residues. The CDR3: CASSPQREEYPGELFF. Written as DNA, the CDR3 is TGTGCCAGCAGCCCCCAGCGGGAGGAATATCCCGGGGAGCTGTTTTTT. The whole variable domain, filled in from reference TRBV9 and TRBJ2-2, reads DSGVTQTPKHLITATGQRVTLRCSPRSGDLSVYWYQQSLDQGLQFLIQYYNGEERAKGNILERFSAQQFPDLHSELNLSSLELGDSALYFCASSPQREEYPGELFFGEGSRLTVL.

For this clonotype: At one of its ends the junction is not consistent with the germline gene, which may arise from a read error. The J gene is TRBJ2-1, the V gene TRBV14; 8 bases match TRBD2. Per germline, CDR1 SGHDN and CDR2 FVKESK. CDR3 size: 14 residues. CDR3 bases: TGCGCCGGCAGCCTAGCGGGCTCCTACAATGAGCAGTTCTTC. This translates into CAGSLAGSYNEQFF.

In its sample, this clonotype was seen many times. The CDR3 here is CASSPTGTANTEAFF. DNA for the CDR3: TGTGCCAGCTCACCGACCGGGACAGCGAACACTGAAGCTTTCTTT. V usage is TRBV18 and J usage is TRBJ1-1; 7 bases are shared with TRBD1. Germline CDR1 KGHSH, CDR2 LQKENI. V lost 3 bases to trimming and J lost 1 base; unmatched junction nucleotides: 5. The CDR3 contains 15 residues.

A few counts support this clonotype. The CDR3 spells CASSLGANTEAFF. DNA for the CDR3: TGCGCCAGCAGCTTGGGTGCGAACACTGAAGCTTTCTTT. This chain connects TRBV5-1 to TRBJ1-1; D is uncertain. V was pared by 0 bases and J by 1 base, with 4 bases between. Germline V gives CDR1 SGHRS, CDR2 YFSETQ. The length of the CDR3 is 13 residues.

Remarks on this clonotype: This may arise from a read error, as a much more abundant clone is one base away. The chain combines TRBV20-1 with TRBJ2-6; D gene uncertain. Germline values: CDR1 DFQATT, CDR2 SNEGSKA (reference sequence). Trimming cost V 6 bases and J 3 bases, with 12 bases left between them. The CDR3 has 14 residues. CDR3: CSAPTRFGANVLTF. In nucleotides, the CDR3 is TGCAGTGCCCCGACGCGCTTTGGGGCCAACGTCCTGACTTTC.

V and J are TRBV19 and TRBJ2-1, with D possibly TRBD2 on 6 matching bases. V was trimmed by 5 bases and J by 2 bases, leaving 13 bases between them. The CDR3 runs 15 residues. Germline lookup yields CDR1 LNHDA and CDR2 SQIVND (reference sequence). In DNA, the CDR3 is TGTGCCAGTAGTCGGGACTTACCGACCTACAATGAGCAGTTCTTC. Translating gives CASSRDLPTYNEQFF.

This clonotype is labeled as medium-sized. This chain uses TRBV7-9 with TRBJ1-5; D not certain. The V gene's germline CDR1 is SEHNR and CDR2 FQNEAQ (reference sequence). V was clipped by 5 bases and J by 3 bases, with 5 bases between them. The CDR3 totals 12 residues. The CDR3 DNA is TGTGCCAGCAGCCAAGACAATCAGCCCCAGCATTTT. Translated, it gives CASSQDNQPQHF.

This clonotype has at least ten counts. The chain has TRBV5-1 and TRBJ2-3; 7 nucleotides match TRBD1. The CDR3 covers 15 residues. The trim removed 0 bases at V and 5 bases at J, leaving 6 bases unmatched. Looked up from germline, CDR1 is SGHRS and CDR2 is YFSETQ. The CDR3 sequence: CASSLAANRGDTQYF. Written as DNA, the CDR3 is TGCGCCAGCAGCTTGGCTGCCAACAGGGGAGATACGCAGTATTTT.

With respect to this clonotype: This may be a read error, as it is one base from a much larger clone. V usage is TRBV28 and J usage is TRBJ2-2; the D gene is possibly TRBD2 (5 bases). This CDR3 region has 13 residues. Germline values: CDR1 MDHEN, CDR2 SYDVKM. The CDR3 DNA is TGTGCCACCGAGCTTTTTGAGACCGGGGAGCTGTCTTTT. Its protein product is CATELFETGELSF.

Note on this clonotype: A much bigger clone sits one base away, suggesting this may be a read error. This sequence joins TRBV29-1 and TRBJ2-1; possible D gene TRBD2, 5 bases. The CDR3 has 12 amino acids. Germline V gene data show CDR1 as SQVTM and CDR2 as ANQGSEA. The CDR3 here is CSVEQLADEQLF. The CDR3 nucleotides read TGCAGCGTTGAACAGCTAGCCGATGAGCAGCTCTTC.

The table lists this clonotype with many counts. This sequence joins TRBV14 and TRBJ2-3; a possible D gene is TRBD2 (5 bases). Trimming took off 0 bases at V and 0 bases at J, with 13 bases between the two ends. The CDR3 is 17 amino acids. Germline V gives CDR1 SGHDN, CDR2 FVKESK. This CDR3 reads CASSQDPAGSSTDTQYF. The CDR3, as DNA: TGTGCCAGCAGCCAAGATCCCGCGGGTTCTAGCACAGATACGCAGTATTTT. Full variable domain (outside the CDR3, taken from reference TRBV14 and TRBJ2-3): EAGVTQFPSHSVIEKGQTVTLRCDPISGHDNLYWYRRVMGKEIKFLLHFVKESKQDESGMPNNRFLAERTGGTYSTLKVQPAELEDSGVYFCASSQDPAGSSTDTQYFGPGTRLTVL.

The chain carries TRBV11-2 and TRBJ2-7; 9 nucleotides match TRBD2. This CDR3 is 16 amino acids long. Germline assignment: CDR1 SGHAT and CDR2 FQNNGV. The J segment lost 3 bases and the V segment lost 1 base, leaving 7 bases of the junction unmatched. CDR3 DNA: TGTGCCAGCAGCTTAGCCCCTAGCGGGGAGAGCTACGAGCAGTACTTC. Residues: CASSLAPSGESYEQYF.

There are many counts of this clonotype. The rearrangement uses TRBV28 and TRBJ2-3; D is unclear. The CDR3 has 13 amino acids. V lost 4 bases to trimming and J lost 0 bases, with 5 bases between them. Germline V CDR1 and CDR2: MDHEN, SYDVKM. The CDR3 nucleotides read TGTGCCAGCAGTTCGTCTAGCACAGATACGCAGTATTTT. Encoded protein: CASSSSSTDTQYF.

V and J are TRBV3-1 and TRBJ2-1; TRBD2 agrees at 8 bases. This CDR3 comprises 15 residues. Germline loops: CDR1 LGHDT, CDR2 YNNKEL (reference sequence). V was pared by 4 bases and J by 9 bases, with 11 bases of the junction left unmatched. The CDR3 protein is CASSRAGLAGGEQFF. The DNA of the CDR3 is TGTGCCAGCAGCCGGGCCGGGCTAGCGGGCGGTGAGCAGTTCTTC.

This clonotype has only a few counts. The rearrangement uses TRBV3-1 and TRBJ2-1; D gene unclear. V shed 5 bases and J shed 8 bases, with 16 bases lying between them. This CDR3 is 14 amino acids long. Germline CDR1 is LGHDT and CDR2 is YNNKEL (reference sequence). CDR3 bases: TGTGCCAGCAGCGCGGAGTATAGTGGATATGAGCAGTTCTTC. It is translated as CASSAEYSGYEQFF.

The CDR3 sequence is CASRTSGSGTQYF. The DNA of the CDR3 is TGTGCCAGCAGGACTAGCGGGAGCGGTACGCAGTATTTT. This chain connects TRBV6-5 to TRBJ2-3; 12 bases are a match to TRBD2. This CDR3 contains 13 residues. V lost 6 bases, J lost 8 bases, and 3 bases stayed unmatched. Germline V lookup: CDR1 MNHEY, CDR2 SVGAGI.

This clonotype has more than one count but fewer than ten. The chain employs TRBV30 and TRBJ2-6; the match to TRBD2 covers 7 bases. Germline V CDR1 and CDR2: GTSNPN, SVGIG (reference sequence). V shed 4 bases and J 0 bases; nucleotides not matched to a gene: 3. The CDR3 loop spans 15 amino acids. The CDR3 DNA is TGTGCCTGGACTAGCGGCGACTCTGGGGCCAACGTCCTGACTTTC. Encoded protein: CAWTSGDSGANVLTF.

This clonotype occurred many times. The V gene is TRBV20-1, the J gene TRBJ2-2; 8 nucleotides match TRBD2. The ends lost 3 bases at V and 4 bases at J; junction bases unmatched: 7. This CDR3 comprises 15 residues. In germline, CDR1 is DFQATT, CDR2 SNEGSKA (reference sequence). CDR3 nucleotides: TGCAGTGCTAGCACTAGCGGAACCCGCACCGGGGAGCTGTTTTTT. It translates to CSASTSGTRTGELFF.

This clonotype was seen many times. This chain joins TRBV28 and TRBJ1-4; no reliable D call. The CDR3 covers 15 residues. Trimming took off 6 bases at V and 7 bases at J, with 18 bases between the two ends. Germline V gene data show CDR1 as MDHEN and CDR2 as SYDVKM. This chain's CDR3 is CASSPEQRPGEKLFF. In nucleotides, the CDR3 is TGTGCCAGCAGCCCTGAACAGAGACCGGGTGAAAAACTGTTTTTT.

The chain is built from TRBV29-1 and TRBJ2-2, with 9 bases that match TRBD1. Germline CDR1 reads SQVTM; CDR2 reads ANQGSEA. V lost 6 bases and J lost 4; bases outside the gene matches: 3. The CDR3 consists of 13 residues. CDR3 nucleotides: TGCAGCGTCTTACAGGGGGCCACCGGGGAGCTGTTTTTT. This encodes CSVLQGATGELFF.

This clonotype was detected many times. The gene calls are TRBV5-4 and TRBJ2-5, with a tentative D call TRBD2 (6 bases). The germline CDR1 and CDR2 sequences are SGHNT and YYREEE (reference sequence). The germline V and J ends were trimmed by 4 bases and 0 bases, with 13 bases remaining between them. The CDR3 length is 15 residues. The DNA for the CDR3 is TGTGCCAGCAGCCCTAAAGGACTAAACCAAGAGACCCAGTACTTC. Protein sequence: CASSPKGLNQETQYF.

This clonotype turned up a few times. The V call is TRBV6-5, the J call TRBJ2-5; D gene unclear. Germline V gene data show CDR1 as MNHEY and CDR2 as SVGAGI. Trimming pared 2 bases from V and 5 bases from J, leaving 15 bases between. The CDR3 contains 15 residues. The DNA of the CDR3 is TGTGCCAGCAGTTACGTTCCCCCGCGTCAGGAGACCCAGTACTTC. It translates to CASSYVPPRQETQYF.

The table lists this clonotype with many counts. This chain connects TRBV7-2 to TRBJ2-7; the D is unclear. Trimming pared 1 base from V and 3 bases from J, leaving 4 bases between. Germline V gene data show CDR1 as SGHTA and CDR2 as FQGNSA. This CDR3 region has 12 residues. The CDR3 DNA reads TGTGCCAGCAGCTTAGGCAGCTACGAGCAGTACTTC. It translates to CASSLGSYEQYF.

This clonotype was found many times. The rearrangement links TRBV28 to TRBJ1-5, with D possibly being TRBD1 (6 bases). Trimming pared 2 bases from V and 0 bases from J, leaving 23 bases between. The CDR3 loop spans 20 amino acids. Germline-derived CDR1 and CDR2 are MDHEN and SYDVKM. The CDR3 loop reads CASSLHGGQRSPISNQPQHF. The CDR3 region has the DNA TGTGCCAGCAGTTTACATGGAGGACAGCGGAGCCCAATTAGCAATCAGCCCCAGCATTTT.